This entry lists 17 T cell receptor beta chains sequenced from one sample in a study of cytomegalovirus exposure and HLA in healthy donors. The PCR ran on 60 Vbeta and 13 Jbeta primers. Some clones are missing from TCRdb's copy, which holds only in-frame ones; the method was immunoSEQ multiplex PCR. The table has under 45,000 clones, around three quarters seen once. Sequenced input: PBMCs. The source of these receptors is a male donor in good health and CMV-seronegative.

The V call is TRBV2, the J call TRBJ2-5; the D gene is possibly TRBD1 (5 bases). Germline lookup yields CDR1 SNHLY and CDR2 FYNNEI. V was shortened by 2 bases and J by 3 bases, with 7 bases between the two germline ends. The CDR3 extends over 13 amino acids. CDR3 coding DNA: TGTGCCAGCAGTGAACGCAGGGAAGAGACCCAGTACTTC. Residues: CASSERREETQYF.

Details on this clone: The identical CDR3 is also encoded by other nucleotide sequences in the sample. V is TRBV5-6 and J is TRBJ1-2; the match to TRBD1 covers 12 bases. This CDR3 contains 14 residues. Germline CDR1 reads SGHDT; CDR2 reads YYEEEE. Trimming removed 4 bases from V and 7 bases from J; junction bases left unmatched: 5. The CDR3 spells CASSPGTGGFGYTF. In DNA form, the CDR3 reads TGTGCCAGCAGCCCCGGGACAGGGGGCTTTGGCTACACCTTC.

This clone was observed a few times. The rearrangement uses TRBV7-3 and TRBJ2-2; D unclear. CDR1 is SGHTA and CDR2 is FQGTGA in the germline V gene. This CDR3 comprises 12 residues. The germline V and J ends were trimmed by 2 bases and 6 bases, with 4 bases remaining between them. The CDR3: CASSLEPGELFF. CDR3 sequence (DNA): TGTGCCAGCAGCTTAGAGCCCGGGGAGCTGTTTTTT. The full variable domain, rest sourced from reference TRBV7-3 and TRBJ2-2, is GAGVSQTPSNKVTEKGKYVELRCDPISGHTALYWYRQSLGQGPEFLIYFQGTGAADDSGLPNDRFFAVRPEGSVSTLKIQRTERGDSAVYLCASSLEPGELFFGEGSRLTVL.

CDR3: CASSLRTGGYEQYF. CDR3 nucleotides: TGTGCCAGCAGCCTGCGGACAGGCGGCTACGAGCAGTACTTC. The chain employs TRBV6-5 and TRBJ2-7, with 7 bases identical to TRBD1. CDR3 length equals 14 residues. Per germline, CDR1 MNHEY and CDR2 SVGAGI. V shed 6 bases and J 3 bases; nucleotides not matched to a gene: 8.

Concerning this clone itself: One end of the junction does not line up with germline, which may come from a read error. Here the CDR3 reads CGTRGGNYGYTF. The CDR3 DNA reads as TGCGGCACCAGGGGCGGCAACTATGGCTACACCTTC. This chain links TRBV6-5 with TRBJ1-2; TRBD1 might be the D (6 bases). The CDR3 has 12 residues. Germline CDR1 and CDR2: MNHEY and SVGAGI.

Only a few counts were recorded for this clone. J is TRBJ2-1 and V is TRBV30; TRBD2 matches 11 bases. Germline V lookup: CDR1 GTSNPN, CDR2 SVGIG (reference sequence). V lost 6 bases and J lost 5; bases outside the gene matches: 6. This CDR3 has 14 residues. The CDR3 nucleotides read TGTGCCTGCAGTAGCGGGGGGGAAAACAATGAGCAGTTCTTC. Translation: CACSSGGENNEQFF.

V is TRBV6-5 and J is TRBJ2-1, with 10 bases fitting TRBD1. The V gene's germline CDR1 is MNHEY and CDR2 SVGAGI. Germline trimming cut 5 bases from V and 7 bases from J; bases unmatched to any gene: 8. The CDR3 length is 15 residues. CDR3 in DNA: TGTGCCAGCAGTGGGCACGGGACAGGGGTAAATGAGCAGTTCTTC. It encodes CASSGHGTGVNEQFF.

Comment on this clone: Germline and junction disagree at one end, which may indicate a read error. This rearrangement joins TRBV7-7 to TRBJ2-1; 9 bases line up with TRBD1. There are 15 residues in the CDR3. CDR1 and CDR2 (germline): SSHAT, FNYEAQ (reference sequence). The CDR3 sequence: CASSPVPGQGGRQFF. In DNA form, the CDR3 reads TGTGCTAGCAGCCCCGTCCCGGGACAGGGAGGTAGGCAGTTCTTC.

This clone was seen only a few times. The gene calls are TRBV7-2 and TRBJ2-1; 8 bases fit TRBD2. Germline-derived CDR1 and CDR2 are SGHTA and FQGNSA. The CDR3 totals 16 residues. Losses at the gene ends were 4 bases for V and 5 bases for J; bases not matched to a gene: 10. The chain's CDR3 is CASSSSQAGVDNEQFF. DNA of the CDR3: TGTGCCAGCAGCTCTTCTCAAGCGGGGGTTGACAATGAGCAGTTCTTC.

V and J are TRBV10-3 and TRBJ1-1; D ambiguous. V gave up 10 bases and J gave up 6 bases, with 18 bases separating them. The CDR3 extends over 13 amino acids. Per the germline V gene, CDR1 is ENHRY and CDR2 is SYGVKD. The CDR3: CATAGTRKPEAFF. CDR3 bases: TGTGCCACCGCAGGCACCAGGAAGCCTGAAGCTTTCTTT.

This chain connects TRBV5-1 to TRBJ2-1, with a weak D call TRBD2 (6 bases). Trimming left V 1 base short and J 1 base short, with 6 bases between. Germline V CDR1 and CDR2: SGHRS, YFSETQ. The CDR3 is 14 amino acids. CDR3 in amino acids: CASSLLASYNEQFF. DNA for the CDR3: TGCGCCAGCAGCTTGCTAGCGTCCTACAATGAGCAGTTCTTC.

This clone was found a few times. An end of the junction differs from the germline gene, which may be a read error. The chain carries TRBV13 and TRBJ2-7, with D perhaps matching TRBD2 (6 bases). The germline V gene has CDR1 PRHDT and CDR2 FYEKMQ (reference sequence). The CDR3 runs to 15 residues. The CDR3 DNA reads as TGTGCCAGCACCTTAGGGCCTACGGGAGAGTACGAGCAGTACTTC. Translation gives CASTLGPTGEYEQYF.

The sample holds one count of this clone. The chain couples TRBV18 to TRBJ2-1; TRBD2 is a possible D gene (5 bases). This CDR3 has 18 amino acids. Germline CDR1 is KGHSH and CDR2 is LQKENI. Trimming cost V 4 bases and J 10 bases, with 29 bases left between them. DNA of the CDR3: TGTGCCAGCTCACTTACTCCCTTTTCGGGGATCCCCAACTGGGAGCAGTTCTTC. It encodes CASSLTPFSGIPNWEQFF.

The rearrangement links TRBV4-2 to TRBJ1-3; TRBD1 matches 9 bases. CDR3 length: 19 residues. Germline loops: CDR1 LGHNA, CDR2 YNFKEQ. V dropped 0 bases and J dropped 2; count of bases not matched to a gene: 11. CDR3 in amino acids: CASSQESDRGLSPGNTIYF. CDR3 bases: TGTGCCAGCAGCCAAGAGTCGGACAGGGGCCTTTCACCTGGAAACACCATATATTTT.

The J gene is TRBJ1-1, the V gene TRBV15; D is ambiguous. Germline V gene data show CDR1 as LNHNV and CDR2 as YYDKDF (reference sequence). Between the trimmed V and J ends, which lost 5 bases and 6 bases, there was a span of 10 bases. This CDR3 comprises 12 residues. DNA of the CDR3: TGTGCCACCAGCTCCCCGCGGTCTGAAGCTTTCTTT. This encodes CATSSPRSEAFF. Supplemented by reference TRBV15 and TRBJ1-1, the full variable domain reads DAMVIQNPRYQVTQFGKPVTLSCSQTLNHNVMYWYQQKSSQAPKLLFHYYDKDFNNEADTPDNFQSRRPNTSFCFLDIRSPGLGDTAMYLCATSSPRSEAFFGQGTRLTVV.

The rearrangement joins TRBV6-1 to TRBJ1-1; D uncertain. CDR1 and CDR2 (germline): MNHNS, SASEGT. Trimming took 4 bases from V and 1 from J, leaving 10 bases between them. The CDR3 contains 14 residues. CDR3 residues: CASSGREENTEAFF. The CDR3 bases are TGTGCCAGCAGTGGCCGGGAAGAGAACACTGAAGCTTTCTTT.

This chain uses TRBV4-1 with TRBJ1-1; no clear D. Germline V lookup: CDR1 MGHRA, CDR2 YSYEKL. CDR3 length: 12 residues. V was cut by 1 base and J by 11 bases, with 11 bases left in between. CDR3 sequence: CASSQVRGYAFF. DNA for the CDR3: TGCGCCAGCAGCCAAGTGCGAGGGTACGCTTTCTTT.